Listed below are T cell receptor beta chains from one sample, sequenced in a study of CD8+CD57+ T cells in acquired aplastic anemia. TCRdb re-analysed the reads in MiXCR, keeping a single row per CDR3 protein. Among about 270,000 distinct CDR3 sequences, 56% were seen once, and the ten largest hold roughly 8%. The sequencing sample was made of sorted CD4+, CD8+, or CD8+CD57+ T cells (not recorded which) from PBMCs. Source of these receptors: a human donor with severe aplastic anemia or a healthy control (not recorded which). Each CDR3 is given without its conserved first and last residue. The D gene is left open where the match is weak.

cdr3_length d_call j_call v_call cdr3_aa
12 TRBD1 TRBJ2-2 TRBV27 ASSYQGATGELF
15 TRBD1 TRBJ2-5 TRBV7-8 ASSYKPGQGDWETQY
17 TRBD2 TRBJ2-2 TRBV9 ASAALAMRGRGNTGELF
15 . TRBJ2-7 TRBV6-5 ASSYSKFGLRSYEQY
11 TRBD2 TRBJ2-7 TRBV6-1 ASKPGLTYEQY
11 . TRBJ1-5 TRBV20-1 SASDGSDQPQH
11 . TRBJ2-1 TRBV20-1 SARKPSDNEQF
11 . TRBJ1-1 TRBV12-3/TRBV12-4 ASRSTGTGGAF
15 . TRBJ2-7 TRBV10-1 ASSDAGAGAGMNEQY
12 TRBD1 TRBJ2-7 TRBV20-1 SAAGDREFSEQY
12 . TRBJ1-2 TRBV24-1 ATSDFPGAEGYT
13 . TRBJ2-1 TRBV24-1 ATSDVQGPYNEQF
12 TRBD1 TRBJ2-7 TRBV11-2 ASSLMGQGREQY
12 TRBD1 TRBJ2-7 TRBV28 ASTMTGGRYEQY
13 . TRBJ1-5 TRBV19 ASSLYRDSNQPQH
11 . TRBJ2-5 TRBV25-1 ASSGQGRETQY
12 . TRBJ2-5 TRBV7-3 ASSKGDTEETQY